The clone carrying this T cell receptor beta chain appeared many times. This record belongs to a study of low-dose radiotherapy and immunotherapy resistance in tumors. The overall study: Administration of intravenous cyclophosphamide at 200 mg/m2 took place every two weeks, one day before radiation and immunotherapy. Patients took 300 mg oral aspirin daily for four cycles from cycle 1 day 1.

With V trimmed by 3 bases and J by 0 bases, 9 bases remained unmatched. The length of the CDR3 is 16 residues. Germline lookup yields CDR1 DFQATT and CDR2 SNEGSKA (reference sequence). cDNA synthesis used a TRAV/TRBV-specific primer set for both chains. A constant-region primer paired with the V-primer adapter amplified TCRs over approximately 20 PCR cycles. mRNA isolates were amplified via in vitro transcription. TCRdb re-called the reads with MiXCR, one entry per CDR3 protein. The table lists 60,000 or so distinct CDR3 sequences, about a quarter of them singletons. This sample's time point: after trial treatment. The treatment: LDRT plus nivolumab, ipilimumab, low-dose cyclophosphamide and aspirin (RACIN trial). Ipilimumab, nivolumab, aspirin, low-dose cyclophosphamide and low-dose radiotherapy were administered to donors.

Specimen: PBMCs, collected after low-dose radiotherapy plus immunotherapy. This chain connects TRBV20-1 to TRBJ2-3, with 7 nucleotides matching TRBD2. This sequence originates from a male donor with prostate cancer. Here the CDR3 reads CSARTPLAASTDTQYF. The DNA for the CDR3 is TGCAGTGCTAGGACCCCCCTAGCGGCTAGCACAGATACGCAGTATTTT.